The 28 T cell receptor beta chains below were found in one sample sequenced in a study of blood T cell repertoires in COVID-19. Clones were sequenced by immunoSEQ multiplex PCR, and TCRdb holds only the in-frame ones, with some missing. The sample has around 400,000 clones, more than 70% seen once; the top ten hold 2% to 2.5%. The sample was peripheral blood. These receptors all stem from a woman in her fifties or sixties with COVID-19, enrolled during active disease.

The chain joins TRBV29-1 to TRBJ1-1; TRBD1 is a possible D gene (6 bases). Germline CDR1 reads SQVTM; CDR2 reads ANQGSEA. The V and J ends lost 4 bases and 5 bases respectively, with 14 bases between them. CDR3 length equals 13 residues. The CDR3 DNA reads TGCAGCGTTGGGCGGACAGATTTTACTGAAGCTTTCTTT. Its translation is CSVGRTDFTEAFF.

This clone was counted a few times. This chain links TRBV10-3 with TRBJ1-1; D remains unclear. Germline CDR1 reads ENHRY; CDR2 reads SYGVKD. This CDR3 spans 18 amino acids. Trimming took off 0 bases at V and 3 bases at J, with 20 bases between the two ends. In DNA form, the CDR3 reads TGTGCCATCAGTGAGTCAATAGGTCGGAGGGCGGCGGACACTGAAGCTTTCTTT. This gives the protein CAISESIGRRAADTEAFF.

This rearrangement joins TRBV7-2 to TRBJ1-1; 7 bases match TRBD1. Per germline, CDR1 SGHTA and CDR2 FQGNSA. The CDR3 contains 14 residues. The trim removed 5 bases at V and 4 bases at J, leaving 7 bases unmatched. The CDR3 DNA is TGTGCCAGCAGCCCAAGACAGGGAGTCACTGAAGCTTTCTTT. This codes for CASSPRQGVTEAFF. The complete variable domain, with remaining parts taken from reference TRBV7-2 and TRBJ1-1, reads GAGVSQSPSNKVTEKGKDVELRCDPISGHTALYWYRQSLGQGLEFLIYFQGNSAPDKSGLPSDRFSAERTGGSVSTLTIQRTQQEDSAVYLCASSPRQGVTEAFFGQGTRLTVV.

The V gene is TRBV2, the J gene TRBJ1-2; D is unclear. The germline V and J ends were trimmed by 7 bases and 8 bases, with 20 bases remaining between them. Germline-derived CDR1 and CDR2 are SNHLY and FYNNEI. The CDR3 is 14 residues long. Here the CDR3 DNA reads TGTGCCAGCACGAAGGAGGCCTCCCTGGGAGGCTACACCTTC. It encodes CASTKEASLGGYTF.

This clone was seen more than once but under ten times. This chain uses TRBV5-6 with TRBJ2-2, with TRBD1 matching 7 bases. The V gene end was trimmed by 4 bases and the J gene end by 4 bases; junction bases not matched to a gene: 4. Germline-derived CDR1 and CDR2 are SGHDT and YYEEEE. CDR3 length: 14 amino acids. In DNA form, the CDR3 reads TGTGCCAGCAGCACGACAGGGCGCACCGGGGAGCTGTTTTTT. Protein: CASSTTGRTGELFF.

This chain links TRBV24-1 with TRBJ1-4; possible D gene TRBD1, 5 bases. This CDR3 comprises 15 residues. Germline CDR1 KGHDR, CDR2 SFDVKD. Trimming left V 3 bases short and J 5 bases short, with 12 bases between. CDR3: CATSDGGVLNEKLFF. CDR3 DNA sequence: TGTGCCACCAGTGATGGGGGGGTGCTGAATGAAAAACTGTTTTTT.

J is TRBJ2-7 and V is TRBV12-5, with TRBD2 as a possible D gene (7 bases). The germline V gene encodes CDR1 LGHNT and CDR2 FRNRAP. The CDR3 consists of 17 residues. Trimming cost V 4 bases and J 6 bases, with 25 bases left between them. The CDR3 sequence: CASGSPGGGLRVSEQYF. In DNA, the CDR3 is TGTGCTAGTGGTTCCCCCGGCGGGGGCCTCAGAGTCTCCGAGCAGTACTTC.

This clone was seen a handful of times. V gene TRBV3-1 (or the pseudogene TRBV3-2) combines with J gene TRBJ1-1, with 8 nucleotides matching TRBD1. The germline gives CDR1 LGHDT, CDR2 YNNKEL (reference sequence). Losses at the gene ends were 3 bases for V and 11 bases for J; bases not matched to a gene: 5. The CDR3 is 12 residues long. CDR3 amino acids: CASSHADREAFF. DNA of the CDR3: TGTGCCAGCAGCCACGCGGACAGGGAGGCTTTCTTT.

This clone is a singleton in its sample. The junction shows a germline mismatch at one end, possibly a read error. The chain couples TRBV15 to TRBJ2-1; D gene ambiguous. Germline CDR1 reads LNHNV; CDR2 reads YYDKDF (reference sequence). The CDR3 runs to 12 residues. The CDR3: CATSRDYSEQFF. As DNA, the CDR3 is TGTGCCACCAGCAGAGATTACAGTGAGCAGTTCTTC.

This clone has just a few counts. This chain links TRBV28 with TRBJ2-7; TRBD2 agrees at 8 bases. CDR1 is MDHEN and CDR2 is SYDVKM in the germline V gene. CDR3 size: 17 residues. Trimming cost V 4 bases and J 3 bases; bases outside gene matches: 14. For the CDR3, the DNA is TGTGCCAGCAGTTCCCCTGAGATAGCGGGGAGAATCTACGAGCAGTACTTC. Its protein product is CASSSPEIAGRIYEQYF.

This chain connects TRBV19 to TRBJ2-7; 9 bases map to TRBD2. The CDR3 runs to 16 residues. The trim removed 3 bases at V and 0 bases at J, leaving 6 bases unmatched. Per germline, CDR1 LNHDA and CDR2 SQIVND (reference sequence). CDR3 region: CASSIIPTSGSYEQYF. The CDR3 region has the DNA TGTGCCAGTAGTATCATTCCGACTAGCGGCTCCTACGAGCAGTACTTC. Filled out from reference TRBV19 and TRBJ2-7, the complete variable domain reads DGGITQSPKYLFRKEGQNVTLSCEQNLNHDAMYWYRQDPGQGLRLIYYSQIVNDFQKGDIAEGYSVSREKKESFPLTVTSAQKNPTAFYLCASSIIPTSGSYEQYFGPGTRLTVT.

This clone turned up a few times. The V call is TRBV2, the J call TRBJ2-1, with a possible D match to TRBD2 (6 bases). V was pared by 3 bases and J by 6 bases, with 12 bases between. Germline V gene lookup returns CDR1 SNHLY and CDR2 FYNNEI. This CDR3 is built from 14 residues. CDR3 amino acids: CASSDSAGFNEQFF. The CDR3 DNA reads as TGTGCCAGCAGTGACAGCGCGGGGTTCAATGAGCAGTTCTTC.

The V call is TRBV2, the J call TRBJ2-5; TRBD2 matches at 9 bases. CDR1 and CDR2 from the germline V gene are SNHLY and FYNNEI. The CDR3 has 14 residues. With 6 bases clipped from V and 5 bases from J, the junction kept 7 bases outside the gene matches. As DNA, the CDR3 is TGTGCCAGCAGGTTTAGCGGGGGTTGGGAGACCCAGTACTTC. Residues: CASRFSGGWETQYF. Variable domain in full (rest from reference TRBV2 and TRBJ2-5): EPEVTQTPSHQVTQMGQEVILRCVPISNHLYFYWYRQILGQKVEFLVSFYNNEISEKSEIFDDQFSVERPDGSNFTLKIRSTKLEDSAMYFCASRFSGGWETQYFGPGTRLLVL.

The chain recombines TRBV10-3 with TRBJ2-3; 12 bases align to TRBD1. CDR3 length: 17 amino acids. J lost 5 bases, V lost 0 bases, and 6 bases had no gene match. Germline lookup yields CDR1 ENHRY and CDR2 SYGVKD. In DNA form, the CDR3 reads TGTGCCATCAGTGAGTCTGGGACAGGGGGCGGACTAGATACGCAGTATTTT. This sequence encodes CAISESGTGGGLDTQYF.

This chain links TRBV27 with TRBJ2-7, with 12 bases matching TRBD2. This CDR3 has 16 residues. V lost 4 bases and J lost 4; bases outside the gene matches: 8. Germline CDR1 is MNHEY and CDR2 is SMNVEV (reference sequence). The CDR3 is CASSSRLAGAWYEQYF. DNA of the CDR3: TGTGCCAGCAGTTCCAGACTAGCGGGGGCCTGGTACGAGCAGTACTTC.

Written as DNA, the CDR3 is TGTGCCAGCAGCTTAGCGCGATCCAAAGAGACCCAGTACTTC. Amino acids: CASSLARSKETQYF. This chain links TRBV7-9 with TRBJ2-5; no clear D. V was shortened by 0 bases and J by 3 bases, with 8 bases between the two germline ends. CDR1 is SEHNR, CDR2 FQNEAQ, per germline (reference sequence). CDR3 length equals 14 residues. The full variable domain, in which reference TRBV7-9 and TRBJ2-5 provide the parts outside the CDR3, is DTGVSQNPRHKITKRGQNVTFRCDPISEHNRLYWYRQTLGQGPEFLTYFQNEAQLEKSRLLSDRFSAERPKGSFSTLEIQRTEQGDSAMYLCASSLARSKETQYFGPGTRLLVL.

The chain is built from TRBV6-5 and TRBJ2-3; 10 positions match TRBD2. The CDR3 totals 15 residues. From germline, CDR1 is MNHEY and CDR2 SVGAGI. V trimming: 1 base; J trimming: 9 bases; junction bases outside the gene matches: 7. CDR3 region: CASSYLGLAGETQYF. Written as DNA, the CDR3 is TGTGCCAGCAGTTACTTGGGGCTAGCGGGGGAAACGCAGTATTTT.

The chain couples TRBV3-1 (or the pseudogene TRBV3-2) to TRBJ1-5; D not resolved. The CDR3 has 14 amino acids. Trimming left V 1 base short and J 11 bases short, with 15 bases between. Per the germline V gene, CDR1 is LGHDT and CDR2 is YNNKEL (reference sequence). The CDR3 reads CASSQGGSRSAQHF. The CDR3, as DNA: TGTGCCAGCAGCCAAGGCGGGAGCAGATCAGCCCAGCATTTT.

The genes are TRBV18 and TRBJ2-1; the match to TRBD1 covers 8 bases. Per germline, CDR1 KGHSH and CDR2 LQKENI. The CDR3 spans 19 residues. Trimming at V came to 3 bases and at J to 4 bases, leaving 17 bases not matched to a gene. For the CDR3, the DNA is TGTGCCAGCTCACCTTACACAGGGGGACTCTCGGGTTCGTACAATGAGCAGTTCTTC. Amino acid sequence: CASSPYTGGLSGSYNEQFF.

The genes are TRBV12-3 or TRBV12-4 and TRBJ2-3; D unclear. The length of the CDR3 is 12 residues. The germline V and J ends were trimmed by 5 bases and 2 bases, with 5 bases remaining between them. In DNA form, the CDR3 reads TGTGCCAGCAGTGTACTCACAGATACGCAGTATTTT. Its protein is CASSVLTDTQYF.

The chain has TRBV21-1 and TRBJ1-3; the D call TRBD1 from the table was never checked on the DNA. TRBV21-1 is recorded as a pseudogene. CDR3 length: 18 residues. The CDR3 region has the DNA TGTGCCAGCAGCAACCCAGGACAGGGGGCTTGTTCTGGAAACACCATATATTTT. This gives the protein CASSNPGQGACSGNTIYF.

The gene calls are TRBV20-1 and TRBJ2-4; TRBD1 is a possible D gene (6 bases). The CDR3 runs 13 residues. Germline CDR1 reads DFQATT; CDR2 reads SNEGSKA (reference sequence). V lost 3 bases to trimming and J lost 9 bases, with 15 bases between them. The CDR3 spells CSASLGAIPIQYF. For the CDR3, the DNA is TGCAGTGCTAGTCTGGGGGCCATCCCCATTCAGTACTTC.

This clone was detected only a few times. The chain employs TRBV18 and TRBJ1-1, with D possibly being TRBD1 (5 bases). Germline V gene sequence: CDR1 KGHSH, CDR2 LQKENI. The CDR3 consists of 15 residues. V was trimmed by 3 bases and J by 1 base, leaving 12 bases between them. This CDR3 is CASSPSGHRNTEAFF. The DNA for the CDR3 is TGTGCCAGCTCACCGTCCGGACATCGGAACACTGAAGCTTTCTTT.

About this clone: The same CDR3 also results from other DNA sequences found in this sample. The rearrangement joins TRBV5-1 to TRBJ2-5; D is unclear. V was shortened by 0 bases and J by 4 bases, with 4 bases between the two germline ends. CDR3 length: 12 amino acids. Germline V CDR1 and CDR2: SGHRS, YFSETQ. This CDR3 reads CASSLASETQYF. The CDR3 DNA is TGCGCCAGCAGCTTGGCCTCAGAGACCCAGTACTTC.

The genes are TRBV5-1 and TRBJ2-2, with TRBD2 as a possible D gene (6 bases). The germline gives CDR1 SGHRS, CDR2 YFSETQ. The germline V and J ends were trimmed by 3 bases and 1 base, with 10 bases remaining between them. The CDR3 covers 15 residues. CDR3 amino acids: CASSWTIGNTGELFF. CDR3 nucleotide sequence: TGCGCCAGCAGCTGGACTATTGGGAACACCGGGGAGCTGTTTTTT.

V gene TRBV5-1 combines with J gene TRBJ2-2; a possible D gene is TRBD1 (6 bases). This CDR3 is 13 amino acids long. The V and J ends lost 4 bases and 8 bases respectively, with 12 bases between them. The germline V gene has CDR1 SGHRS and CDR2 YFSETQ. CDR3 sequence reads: CASSGPGTGELFF. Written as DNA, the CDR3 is TGCGCCAGCAGCGGTCCCGGGACAGGGGAGCTGTTTTTT.

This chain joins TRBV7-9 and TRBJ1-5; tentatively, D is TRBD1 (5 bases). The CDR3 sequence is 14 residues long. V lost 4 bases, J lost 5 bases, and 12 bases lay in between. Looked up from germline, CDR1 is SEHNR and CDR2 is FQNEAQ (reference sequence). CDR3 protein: CASSSGGVYQPQHF. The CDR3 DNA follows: TGTGCCAGCAGCTCGGGGGGGGTTTATCAGCCCCAGCATTTT.

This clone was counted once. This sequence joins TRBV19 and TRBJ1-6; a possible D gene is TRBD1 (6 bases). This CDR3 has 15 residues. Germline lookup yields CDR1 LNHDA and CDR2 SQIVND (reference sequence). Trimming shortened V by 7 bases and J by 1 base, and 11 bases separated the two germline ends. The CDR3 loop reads CASNNRESYNSPLHF. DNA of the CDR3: TGTGCCAGTAACAACAGGGAATCCTATAATTCACCCCTCCACTTT.